This T cell receptor (beta chain) comes out of a study of blood T cell repertoires in COVID-19. Overall study context: T cells, B-cell-depleted T cells, or PBMCs supplied cDNA or gDNA.

Here immunoSEQ multiplex PCR was the method, and the copy in TCRdb shows in-frame clones only, minus some. The top ten clones hold under 15% of a sample with 180,000 or so clones, about 80% of them seen once. The CDR3 has 17 amino acids. In germline, CDR1 is SGHRS, CDR2 YFSETQ. The V end lost 4 bases, the J end lost 0 bases, and 17 bases lay between the germline ends. Living in roughly 23 US areas, the participants were between roughly 18 and 89 years of age. The origin of this receptor is a man aged 55 to 70 who had been exposed to COVID-19. Material for sequencing was PBMCs or T cells enriched from blood (not recorded which). V usage is TRBV5-1 and J usage is TRBJ1-3; tentatively, D is TRBD1 (6 bases). The CDR3 here is CASSREGQLTSGNTIYF. CDR3 DNA: TGCGCCAGCAGCCGTGAAGGACAGCTTACCTCTGGAAACACCATATATTTT.